This T cell receptor beta chain was captured by sequencing in a study of blood T cell repertoires in COVID-19. About the research overall: Spain, Italy and the United States supplied samples that represented acute and convalescent COVID-19.

Per the study methods: Cell counts per sample came from amplifying reference gene primers. The repertoire was sequenced with immunoSEQ multiplex PCR; TCRdb's copy has only in-frame clones and lacks some. The V and J calls and clone size were taken over from that table, and D and trimming were inferred from the DNA. The profile covers around 400,000 clones, with about 87% appearing a single time and approximately 2.4% taken by the ten largest. Germline values: CDR1 MDHEN, CDR2 SYDVKM. Trimming took off 5 bases at V and 11 bases at J, with 24 bases between the two ends. This CDR3 comprises 15 residues.

The chain joins TRBV28 to TRBJ2-5, with a weak D call TRBD2 (6 bases). Sequences were obtained from peripheral blood. This clonotype was obtained from a woman aged 60-70 years with COVID-19, enrolled during active disease. Here the CDR3 DNA reads TGTGCCAGCAGTCCCCAAGCGGGTCCCCTCCAACCGCAGTACTTC. Amino acids: CASSPQAGPLQPQYF.